This is a list of T cell receptor beta chains from one sample in a study of blood T cell repertoires in COVID-19. TCRdb keeps only in-frame clones here, not all; method: immunoSEQ multiplex PCR. The table shows 70,000 to 90,000 clones, with 70% to 80% occurring only once. Sequencing was done on a sample of peripheral blood. All receptors derive from a human donor in a cohort sampled during active COVID-19. CDR3s include the opening cysteine and the closing phenylalanine or tryptophan. Each record gives: clone size, D gene, V gene, J gene, CDR3 length, CDR3 protein, CDR3 DNA. A D gene is named only where the DNA matches it firmly. Clone size is given for some rows only: seen once, a few or many times, or a class if the clone is expanded.

clone_size: .; d_call: .; v_call: TRBV24-1; j_call: TRBJ2-3; cdr3_length: 15; cdr3_aa: CATSDFRGAGDTQYF; cdr3_nt: TGTGCCACCAGTGATTTCAGGGGGGCGGGAGATACGCAGTATTTT
clone_size: .; d_call: TRBD1; v_call: TRBV7-9; j_call: TRBJ1-1; cdr3_length: 14; cdr3_aa: CASSLTTGPTEAFF; cdr3_nt: TGTGCCAGCAGCCTCACGACAGGGCCCACTGAAGCTTTCTTT
clone_size: few; d_call: TRBD2; v_call: TRBV6-5; j_call: TRBJ2-7; cdr3_length: 15; cdr3_aa: CASSNGLADTYEQYF; cdr3_nt: TGTGCCAGCAGCAACGGACTAGCGGACACCTACGAGCAGTACTTC
clone_size: .; d_call: TRBD1; v_call: TRBV7-9; j_call: TRBJ1-2; cdr3_length: 15; cdr3_aa: CASSLAGTADYGYTF; cdr3_nt: TGTGCCAGCAGCTTAGCGGGGACAGCCGATTATGGCTACACCTTC
clone_size: .; d_call: .; v_call: TRBV20-1; j_call: TRBJ2-5; cdr3_length: 13; cdr3_aa: CSASTGRGETQYF; cdr3_nt: TGCAGTGCTAGTACAGGGAGGGGGGAGACCCAGTACTTC
clone_size: .; d_call: .; v_call: TRBV15; j_call: TRBJ2-1; cdr3_length: 15; cdr3_aa: CATTPGGSSYNEQFF; cdr3_nt: TGTGCCACCACCCCTGGGGGGAGCTCCTACAATGAGCAGTTCTTC
clone_size: .; d_call: TRBD2; v_call: TRBV3-1/TRBV3-2; j_call: TRBJ2-7; cdr3_length: 15; cdr3_aa: CASSQAQREYYEQYF; cdr3_nt: TGTGCCAGCAGCCAGGCCCAGCGGGAGTACTACGAGCAGTACTTC
clone_size: once; d_call: TRBD1; v_call: TRBV30; j_call: TRBJ2-1; cdr3_length: 13; cdr3_aa: CACQGAGYNEQFF; cdr3_nt: TGTGCCTGTCAGGGGGCGGGATACAATGAGCAGTTCTTC
clone_size: once; d_call: TRBD1; v_call: TRBV5-6; j_call: TRBJ1-5; cdr3_length: 16; cdr3_aa: CASSRGGDRSNQPQHF; cdr3_nt: TGTGCCAGCAGCCGCGGGGGGGACAGAAGCAATCAGCCCCAGCATTTT
clone_size: .; d_call: .; v_call: TRBV14; j_call: TRBJ2-1; cdr3_length: 14; cdr3_aa: CASSPLGFDNEQFF; cdr3_nt: TGTGCCAGCAGCCCTCTAGGATTCGACAATGAGCAGTTCTTC
clone_size: .; d_call: .; v_call: TRBV9; j_call: TRBJ1-3; cdr3_length: 14; cdr3_aa: CASSVGPRGNTIYF; cdr3_nt: TGTGCCAGCAGCGTCGGCCCGCGCGGCAACACCATATATTTT
clone_size: .; d_call: .; v_call: TRBV6-5; j_call: TRBJ1-2; cdr3_length: 12; cdr3_aa: CASRLHPYGYTF; cdr3_nt: TGTGCCAGCAGACTCCACCCCTATGGCTACACCTTC
clone_size: once; d_call: TRBD1; v_call: TRBV28; j_call: TRBJ2-5; cdr3_length: 15; cdr3_aa: CASSLGTGSKETQYF; cdr3_nt: TGTGCCAGCAGTTTAGGGACAGGGTCCAAAGAGACCCAGTACTTC
clone_size: .; d_call: .; v_call: TRBV19; j_call: TRBJ2-5; cdr3_length: 15; cdr3_aa: CASSRRSGGTETQYF; cdr3_nt: TGTGCCAGTAGTAGGAGGTCCGGAGGGACAGAGACCCAGTACTTC
clone_size: .; d_call: .; v_call: TRBV27; j_call: TRBJ2-1; cdr3_length: 17; cdr3_aa: CASSGGWWLSPYNEQFF; cdr3_nt: TGTGCCAGCAGTGGGGGGTGGTGGCTGTCACCCTACAATGAGCAGTTCTTC
clone_size: .; d_call: .; v_call: TRBV27; j_call: TRBJ2-3; cdr3_length: 17; cdr3_aa: CASSLFGSRLSTDTQYF; cdr3_nt: TGTGCCAGCAGTCTGTTCGGGAGCAGGTTAAGCACAGATACGCAGTATTTT
clone_size: few; d_call: .; v_call: TRBV11-2; j_call: TRBJ1-5; cdr3_length: 17; cdr3_aa: CASSPRQKTESREPQHF; cdr3_nt: TGTGCCAGCAGCCCCCGCCAAAAGACGGAATCGCGGGAGCCCCAGCATTTT
clone_size: .; d_call: TRBD2; v_call: TRBV11-2; j_call: TRBJ2-1; cdr3_length: 13; cdr3_aa: CASSFGTTNEQFF; cdr3_nt: TGTGCCAGCAGCTTTGGGACTACCAATGAGCAGTTCTTC
clone_size: .; d_call: TRBD1; v_call: TRBV24-1; j_call: TRBJ2-7; cdr3_length: 15; cdr3_aa: CATSDPGTGGYEQYF; cdr3_nt: TGTGCCACCAGTGATCCCGGGACAGGGGGGTACGAGCAGTACTTC
clone_size: once; d_call: .; v_call: TRBV5-4; j_call: TRBJ2-3; cdr3_length: 14; cdr3_aa: CASSLDRVADTQYF; cdr3_nt: TGTGCCAGCAGCTTGGACAGGGTCGCAGATACGCAGTATTTT
clone_size: .; d_call: TRBD2; v_call: TRBV9; j_call: TRBJ2-2; cdr3_length: 16; cdr3_aa: CASSPGLAGGLGELFF; cdr3_nt: TGTGCCAGCAGCCCGGGACTAGCGGGAGGTCTCGGGGAGCTGTTTTTT
clone_size: .; d_call: .; v_call: TRBV6-8; j_call: TRBJ2-7; cdr3_length: 14; cdr3_aa: CASSVDGSNYEQYF; cdr3_nt: TGTGCCAGCAGTGTTGACGGGTCTAACTACGAGCAGTACTTC